This T cell receptor (beta chain) appears in the sequencing data of a study of beta chain features in type 1 diabetes. Reverse transcription of all isolated RNA meant that expressed TCRB transcripts were sequenced. About 3.6 million reads were obtained on average from naive, central memory and regulatory T cell samples. Clones were sequenced by immunoSEQ multiplex PCR, and TCRdb holds only the in-frame ones, with some missing. Of 860,000 or so clones listed, about 17% are singletons. A remark on this clone: Its specificity is not known.

General study results and limits: Researchers could not determine here whether HLA type influences TCRB rearrangement. Shortening of TCRB CDR3s, moderate but significant, appeared in all four CD4+ subsets of Type 1 diabetes patients.

V trimming: 7 bases; J trimming: 2 bases; junction bases outside the gene matches: 4. CDR1 and CDR2 (germline): MDHEN, SYDVKM. This CDR3 region has 15 residues. This TCR came from a woman aged 18-35 years in good health. J is TRBJ2-3 and V is TRBV28, with 12 nucleotides matching TRBD2. The source material was naive CD4+ T cells from blood. The CDR3 DNA sequence: TGTGCCAGCAAGAGGACTAGCGGGAACACAGATACGCAGTATTTT. As protein: CASKRTSGNTDTQYF.